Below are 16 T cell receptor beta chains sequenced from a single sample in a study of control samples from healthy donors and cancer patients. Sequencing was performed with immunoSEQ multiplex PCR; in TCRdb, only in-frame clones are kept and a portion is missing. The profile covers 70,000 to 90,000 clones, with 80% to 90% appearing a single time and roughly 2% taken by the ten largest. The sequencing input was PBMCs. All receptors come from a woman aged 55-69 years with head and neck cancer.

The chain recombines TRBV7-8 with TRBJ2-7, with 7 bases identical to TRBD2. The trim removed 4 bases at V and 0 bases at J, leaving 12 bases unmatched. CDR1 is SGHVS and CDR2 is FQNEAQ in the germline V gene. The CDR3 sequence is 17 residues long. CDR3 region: CASSSPRLAASSYEQYF. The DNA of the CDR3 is TGTGCCAGCAGCTCCCCGAGACTAGCTGCCAGCTCCTACGAGCAGTACTTC.

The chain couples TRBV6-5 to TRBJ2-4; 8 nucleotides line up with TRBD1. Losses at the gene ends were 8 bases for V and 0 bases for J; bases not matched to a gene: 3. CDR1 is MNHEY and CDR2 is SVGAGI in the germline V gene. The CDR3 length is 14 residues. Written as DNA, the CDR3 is TGTGCCAGCGGACAGGGCCTAGCCAAAAACATTCAGTACTTC. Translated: CASGQGLAKNIQYF.

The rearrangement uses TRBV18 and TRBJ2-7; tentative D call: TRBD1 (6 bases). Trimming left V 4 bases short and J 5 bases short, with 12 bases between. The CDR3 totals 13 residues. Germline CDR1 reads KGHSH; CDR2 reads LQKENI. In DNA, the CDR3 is TGTGCCAGCTCACAAGGACAGCTCCACGAGCAGTACTTC. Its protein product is CASSQGQLHEQYF.

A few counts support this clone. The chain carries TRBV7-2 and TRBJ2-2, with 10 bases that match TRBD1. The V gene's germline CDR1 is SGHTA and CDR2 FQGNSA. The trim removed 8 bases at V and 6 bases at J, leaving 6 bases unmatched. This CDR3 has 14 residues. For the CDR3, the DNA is TGTGCCAGCGCCGGGACAGGGGCTGCCGGGGAGCTGTTTTTT. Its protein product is CASAGTGAAGELFF.

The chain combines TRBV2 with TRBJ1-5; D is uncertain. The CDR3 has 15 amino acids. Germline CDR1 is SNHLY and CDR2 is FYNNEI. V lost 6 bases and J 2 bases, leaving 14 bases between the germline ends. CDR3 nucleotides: TGTGCCAGCAGCCCTAGGAGCGGGGGCAATCAGCCCCAGCATTTT. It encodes CASSPRSGGNQPQHF.

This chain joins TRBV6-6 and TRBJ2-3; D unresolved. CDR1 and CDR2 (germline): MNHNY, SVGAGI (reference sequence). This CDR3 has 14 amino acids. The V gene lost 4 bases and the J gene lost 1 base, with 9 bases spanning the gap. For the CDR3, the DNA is TGTGCCAGCAGTTCCTCTAAAGGCACAGATACGCAGTATTTT. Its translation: CASSSSKGTDTQYF.

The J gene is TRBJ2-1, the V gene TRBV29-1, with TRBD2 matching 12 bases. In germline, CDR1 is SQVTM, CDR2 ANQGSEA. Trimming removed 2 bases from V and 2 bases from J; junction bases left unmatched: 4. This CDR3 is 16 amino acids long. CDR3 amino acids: CSVEQGLAGPYNEQFF. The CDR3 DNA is TGCAGCGTTGAACAGGGACTAGCGGGCCCCTACAATGAGCAGTTCTTC.

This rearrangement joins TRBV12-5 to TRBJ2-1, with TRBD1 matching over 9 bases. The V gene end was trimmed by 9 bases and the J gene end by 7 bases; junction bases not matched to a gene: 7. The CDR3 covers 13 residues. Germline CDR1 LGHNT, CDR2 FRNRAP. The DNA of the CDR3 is TGTGCTAGCAGGACAGGGGCCTTAAATGAGCAGTTCTTC. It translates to CASRTGALNEQFF.

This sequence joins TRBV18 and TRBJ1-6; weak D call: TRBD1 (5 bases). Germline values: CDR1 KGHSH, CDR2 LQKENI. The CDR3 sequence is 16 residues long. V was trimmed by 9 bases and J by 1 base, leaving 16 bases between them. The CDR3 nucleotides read TGTGCCAGTCAAGACAGCAGGGCATCCTATAATTCACCCCTCCACTTT. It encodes CASQDSRASYNSPLHF.

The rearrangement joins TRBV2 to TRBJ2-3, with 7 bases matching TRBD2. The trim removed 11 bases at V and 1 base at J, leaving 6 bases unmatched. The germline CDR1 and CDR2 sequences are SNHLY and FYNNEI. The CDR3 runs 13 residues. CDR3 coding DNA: TGTGCCGGGGGGGTGACTGGCACAGATACGCAGTATTTT. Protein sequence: CAGGVTGTDTQYF.

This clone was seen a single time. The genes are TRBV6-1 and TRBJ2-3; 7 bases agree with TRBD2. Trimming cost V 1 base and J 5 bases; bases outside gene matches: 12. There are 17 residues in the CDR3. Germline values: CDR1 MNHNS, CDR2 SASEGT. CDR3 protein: CASSEGYGGRVIDTQYF. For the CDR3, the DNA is TGTGCCAGCAGTGAAGGATATGGGGGGAGGGTAATAGATACGCAGTATTTT.

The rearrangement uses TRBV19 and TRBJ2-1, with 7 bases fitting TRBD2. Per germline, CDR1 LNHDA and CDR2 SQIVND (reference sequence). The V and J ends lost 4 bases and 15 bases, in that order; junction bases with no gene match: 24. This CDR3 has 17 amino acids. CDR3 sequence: CASSTEFSGAAGLGLFF. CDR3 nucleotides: TGTGCCAGTAGTACTGAGTTCTCCGGGGCAGCGGGGCTTGGGTTGTTCTTC.

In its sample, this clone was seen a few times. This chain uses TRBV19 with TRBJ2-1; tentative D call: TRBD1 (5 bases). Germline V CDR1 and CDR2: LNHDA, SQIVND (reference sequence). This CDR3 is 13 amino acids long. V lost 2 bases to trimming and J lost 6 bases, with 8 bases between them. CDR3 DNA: TGTGCCAGTAGTATATGGGGCGGCAATGAGCAGTTCTTC. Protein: CASSIWGGNEQFF.

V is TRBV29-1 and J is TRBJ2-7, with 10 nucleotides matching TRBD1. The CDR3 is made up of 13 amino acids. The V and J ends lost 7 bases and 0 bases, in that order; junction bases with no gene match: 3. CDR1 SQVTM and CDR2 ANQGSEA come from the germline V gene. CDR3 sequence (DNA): TGCAGCGCCGGGACAGGGGTCTCCTACGAGCAGTACTTC. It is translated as CSAGTGVSYEQYF.

The CDR3 spells CASSQSGGYNEQFF. Written as DNA, the CDR3 is TGTGCCAGCAGCCAAAGCGGGGGGTACAATGAGCAGTTCTTC. V and J are TRBV3-1 (or the pseudogene TRBV3-2) and TRBJ2-1; the match to TRBD2 covers 9 bases. This CDR3 contains 14 residues. After removal of 2 bases from V and 4 bases from J, the junction contained 0 bases not matched to a gene. The germline V gene has CDR1 LGHDT and CDR2 YNNKEL (reference sequence).

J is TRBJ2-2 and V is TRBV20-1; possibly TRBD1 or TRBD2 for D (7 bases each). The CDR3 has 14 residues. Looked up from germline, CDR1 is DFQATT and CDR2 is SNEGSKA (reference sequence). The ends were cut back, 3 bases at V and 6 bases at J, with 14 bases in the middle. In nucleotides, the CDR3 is TGCAGTGCTAGTCCAGGGGGGGTCCCCGGGGAGCTGTTTTTT. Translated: CSASPGGVPGELFF.